A single sample gave rise to the 27 T cell receptor beta chains below, sequenced in a study. MiXCR, run by TCRdb on the 5' RACE reads, gives a single entry per CDR3 protein. The sample lists tens of thousands of distinct CDR3 sequences, roughly 26% seen once, with around 3.5% in the top ten. The sample was naive CD4+ T cells sorted from a lymph node. Stated subset: naive CD4+ T cells, CD4+CD45RA+CD25-. These receptors originate from a female donor with breast cancer.

Only a few counts were recorded for this clonotype. V is TRBV7-9 and J is TRBJ1-1; 9 bases are shared with TRBD1. Per the germline V gene, CDR1 is SEHNR and CDR2 is FQNEAQ (reference sequence). The CDR3 is made up of 15 amino acids. V was pared by 1 base and J by 4 bases, with 4 bases of the junction left unmatched. In nucleotides, the CDR3 is TGTGCCAGCAGCTTAGACAGGGGGCTCGGCACTGAAGCTTTCTTT. Its protein product is CASSLDRGLGTEAFF.

In its sample, this clonotype ranks as medium-sized. CDR3 nucleotides: TGTGCCAGCAGCCCCTTTGGGGTGAACACTGAAGCTTTCTTT. This encodes CASSPFGVNTEAFF. J is TRBJ1-1 and V is TRBV28; D not resolved. From germline, CDR1 is MDHEN and CDR2 SYDVKM. This CDR3 has 14 amino acids. Between the trimmed V and J ends, which lost 6 bases and 0 bases, there was a span of 11 bases.

This clonotype was observed at least ten times. V usage is TRBV6-5 and J usage is TRBJ1-6; 7 bases agree with TRBD1. With V trimmed by 6 bases and J by 6 bases, 5 bases remained unmatched. Germline V gene lookup returns CDR1 MNHEY and CDR2 SVGAGI. The CDR3 length is 14 residues. The CDR3 spells CASRQGSSNSPLHF. CDR3 coding DNA: TGTGCCAGCAGACAGGGGTCGAGTAATTCACCCCTCCACTTT.

The chain employs TRBV5-1 and TRBJ2-7, with TRBD1 matching over 7 bases. This CDR3 region has 15 residues. The J segment lost 5 bases and the V segment lost 4 bases, leaving 12 bases of the junction unmatched. Germline lookup yields CDR1 SGHRS and CDR2 YFSETQ. The CDR3 DNA sequence: TGCGCCAGCAGCCCCCAGACAGGGTCCCACCACGAGCAGTACTTC. Its translation is CASSPQTGSHHEQYF.

This chain connects TRBV9 to TRBJ2-5; tentatively, D is TRBD2 (6 bases). The germline gives CDR1 SGDLS, CDR2 YYNGEE. This CDR3 comprises 16 residues. V gave up 4 bases and J gave up 2 bases, with 18 bases separating them. The CDR3 DNA is TGTGCCAGCAGCCATCTCGGGGGAGGCTCGCAAGAGACCCAGTACTTC. Its protein is CASSHLGGGSQETQYF.

This clonotype was detected ten times or more. The gene calls are TRBV6-1 and TRBJ1-1; D is perhaps TRBD1 (6 bases). Trimming cost V 8 bases and J 3 bases, with 7 bases left between them. Germline CDR1 MNHNS, CDR2 SASEGT. The CDR3 runs to 11 residues. Here the CDR3 reads CASDRYTEAFF. The DNA of the CDR3 is TGTGCCAGCGACAGGTACACTGAAGCTTTCTTT.

A few counts support this clonotype. The CDR3 sequence is CASSLVGPANEKLFF. CDR3 sequence (DNA): TGTGCCAGCAGCTTGGTAGGTCCAGCTAATGAAAAACTGTTTTTT. The V and J genes are TRBV5-5 and TRBJ1-4, with D hard to call. Trimming removed 0 bases at V and 3 bases at J, with 9 bases between. The CDR3 sequence is 15 residues long. Germline CDR1 and CDR2: SGHKS and YYEKEE (reference sequence). The entire variable domain, with the rest obtained from reference TRBV5-5 and TRBJ1-4, is as follows: DAGVTQSPTHLIKTRGQQVTLRCSPISGHKSVSWYQQVLGQGPQFIFQYYEKEERGRGNFPDRFSARQFPNYSSELNVNALLLGDSALYLCASSLVGPANEKLFFGSGTQLSVL.

The chain has TRBV12-3 or TRBV12-4 and TRBJ2-5; 10 positions match TRBD1. This CDR3 is built from 15 residues. The V gene end was trimmed by 6 bases and the J gene end by 5 bases; junction bases not matched to a gene: 9. In DNA, the CDR3 is TGTGCCAGCAGCTACCGACAGGGGGCTGTGGAGACCCAGTACTTC. This sequence encodes CASSYRQGAVETQYF.

The chain recombines TRBV29-1 with TRBJ1-2, with a possible D match to TRBD1 (6 bases). CDR1 is SQVTM and CDR2 is ANQGSEA in the germline V gene. Trimming removed 7 bases from V and 1 base from J, with 16 bases in between. The CDR3 contains 14 residues. The CDR3, as DNA: TGCAGCGCCCCGAAGGGGGGGAATAACTATGGCTACACCTTC. This codes for CSAPKGGNNYGYTF.

CDR3 nucleotides: TGTGCCAGCAGACCCGTGCCGGGGGCGAACACCGGGGAGCTGTTTTTT. It encodes CASRPVPGANTGELFF. The chain recombines TRBV7-6 with TRBJ2-2; D is possibly TRBD2 (6 bases). The CDR3 extends over 16 amino acids. V lost 6 bases and J lost 0, with 14 bases in between. Germline CDR1 reads SGHVS; CDR2 reads FNYEAQ.

This clonotype appeared a few times. The chain carries TRBV27 and TRBJ2-4; D may be TRBD1 or TRBD2 (5 bases each). Trimming removed 4 bases from V and 1 base from J, with 14 bases in between. Germline lookup yields CDR1 MNHEY and CDR2 SMNVEV (reference sequence). The CDR3 contains 16 residues. CDR3 sequence (DNA): TGTGCCAGCAGTTCCACATCTAGGGACGCCAAAAACATTCAGTACTTC. Translation gives CASSSTSRDAKNIQYF.

This clonotype has at least ten counts. This rearrangement joins TRBV20-1 to TRBJ2-3; the match to TRBD2 covers 7 bases. Germline V gene sequence: CDR1 DFQATT, CDR2 SNEGSKA (reference sequence). The CDR3 extends over 15 amino acids. Trimming cost V 3 bases and J 0 bases; bases outside gene matches: 6. The CDR3 region has the DNA TGCAGTGCTAGTATGGCGGGAGCTAGCACAGATACGCAGTATTTT. This encodes CSASMAGASTDTQYF.

This clonotype was detected a few times. In DNA, the CDR3 is TGCGCCAGCAGTCAGAGTTCGGGTGTCTATGGCTACACCTTC. Protein product: CASSQSSGVYGYTF. The chain recombines TRBV5-1 with TRBJ1-2; D unresolved. The CDR3 totals 14 residues. Per the germline V gene, CDR1 is SGHRS and CDR2 is YFSETQ. V lost 5 bases to trimming and J lost 4 bases, with 15 bases between them.

The chain links TRBV5-5 to TRBJ2-7; D is possibly TRBD2 (5 bases). Germline values: CDR1 SGHKS, CDR2 YYEKEE (reference sequence). This CDR3 is 14 amino acids long. The V end was cut by 0 bases, the J end by 2 bases, with 9 bases between. This CDR3 is CASSLGPGAYEQYF. The CDR3 region has the DNA TGTGCCAGCAGCTTGGGGCCCGGGGCCTACGAGCAGTACTTC.

V and J are TRBV7-3 and TRBJ1-1; TRBD1 might be the D (5 bases). The V end lost 2 bases, the J end lost 4 bases, and 8 bases lay between the germline ends. This CDR3 contains 13 residues. Germline CDR1 SGHTA, CDR2 FQGTGA. The CDR3: CASSLGRATEAFF. In nucleotides, the CDR3 is TGTGCCAGCAGCTTAGGCAGGGCCACTGAAGCTTTCTTT.

The sample holds a few counts of this clonotype. This chain joins TRBV5-4 and TRBJ2-3, with 8 bases identical to TRBD2. There are 16 residues in the CDR3. Trimming removed 4 bases from V and 3 bases from J; junction bases left unmatched: 10. Germline assignment: CDR1 SGHNT and CDR2 YYREEE (reference sequence). The CDR3 nucleotides are TGTGCCAGCAGCACCAAACGGGGGGGTGAAACAGATACGCAGTATTTT. Its translation: CASSTKRGGETDTQYF.

This clonotype appeared a few times. The rearrangement joins TRBV5-1 to TRBJ2-3, with 7 bases aligning to TRBD1. The V gene end was trimmed by 3 bases and the J gene end by 7 bases; junction bases not matched to a gene: 8. The CDR3 runs to 14 residues. From germline, CDR1 is SGHRS and CDR2 YFSETQ. The CDR3 nucleotides read TGCGCCAGCAGCTCGCGACAGGGTGGGAATACGCAGTATTTT. This translates into CASSSRQGGNTQYF.

The chain is built from TRBV11-3 and TRBJ1-3; D ambiguous. CDR1 is SGHNT and CDR2 is YENEEA in the germline V gene. Trimming cost V 5 bases and J 0 bases, with 5 bases left between them. The CDR3 loop spans 13 amino acids. CDR3 sequence reads: CASSASSGNTIYF. The CDR3 DNA reads TGTGCCAGCAGCGCGAGCTCTGGAAACACCATATATTTT.

This clonotype was detected many times. The CDR3 sequence is CASSRGGADEQFF. CDR3 sequence (DNA): TGCGCCAGCTCGCGCGGGGGGGCGGATGAGCAGTTCTTC. The gene calls are TRBV4-1 and TRBJ2-1; 9 bases map to TRBD2. Germline CDR1 reads MGHRA; CDR2 reads YSYEKL. The V and J ends lost 8 bases and 8 bases, in that order; junction bases with no gene match: 7. The CDR3 runs to 13 residues.

J is TRBJ2-7 and V is TRBV21-1; TRBD2 is taken as the D call from the table, unchecked against the DNA. TRBV21-1 is a pseudogene. This CDR3 contains 17 residues. The CDR3 DNA follows: TGTGCCAGCAGCAAACAGTCGCGGGGGGGAAGGACCTACGAGCAGTACTTC. Protein product: CASSKQSRGGRTYEQYF.

This sequence joins TRBV6-6 and TRBJ2-6, with D perhaps TRBD2 (6 bases). From germline, CDR1 is MNHNY and CDR2 SVGAGI (reference sequence). The CDR3 consists of 15 residues. Trimming took 6 bases from V and 0 from J, leaving 9 bases between them. The CDR3 here is CASRGGSSGANVLTF. CDR3 in DNA: TGTGCCAGCAGGGGGGGAAGCTCTGGGGCCAACGTCCTGACTTTC.

V usage is TRBV4-2 and J usage is TRBJ1-3; D may be TRBD1 (6 bases). V was shortened by 2 bases and J by 3 bases, with 11 bases between the two germline ends. Germline V gene data show CDR1 as LGHNA and CDR2 as YNFKEQ. The CDR3 runs to 15 residues. The CDR3 region is CASSQTDSLGNTIYF. The CDR3 DNA reads as TGTGCCAGCAGCCAAACGGACAGCCTTGGAAACACCATATATTTT.

DNA of the CDR3: TGCAGCGAGAGGGGCCAGGCCAATGAGCAGTTCTTC. Amino acid sequence: CSERGQANEQFF. This chain uses TRBV29-1 with TRBJ2-1; perhaps D is TRBD1 or TRBD2 (5 bases each). This CDR3 is 12 amino acids long. Trimming cost V 7 bases and J 6 bases, with 13 bases left between them. The germline V gene has CDR1 SQVTM and CDR2 ANQGSEA.

In nucleotides, the CDR3 is TGCGCCAGCAGCCAAGAGAGTAGCGGGAGGGCGAGCTACAATGAGCAGTTCTTC. Protein: CASSQESSGRASYNEQFF. The chain couples TRBV4-1 to TRBJ2-1, with TRBD2 matching over 11 bases. Germline V gene sequence: CDR1 MGHRA, CDR2 YSYEKL. The trim removed 0 bases at V and 3 bases at J, leaving 7 bases unmatched. The CDR3 runs to 18 residues.

In its sample, this clonotype was seen a few times. The chain couples TRBV5-1 to TRBJ2-7; TRBD2 might be the D (5 bases). The germline gives CDR1 SGHRS, CDR2 YFSETQ. The ends were cut back, 0 bases at V and 1 base at J, with 11 bases in the middle. The CDR3 contains 15 residues. CDR3 sequence: CASSLVASSSYEQYF. In DNA form, the CDR3 reads TGCGCCAGCAGCTTGGTGGCTAGCAGTTCCTACGAGCAGTACTTC.

The genes are TRBV29-1 and TRBJ2-3; 7 bases line up with TRBD2. CDR1 is SQVTM and CDR2 is ANQGSEA in the germline V gene. The CDR3 consists of 14 residues. J gave up 7 bases and V 7 bases, and 14 bases lay outside the gene matches. CDR3 region: CSASLGAGAYTQYF. CDR3 DNA sequence: TGCAGCGCCTCTCTAGGGGCGGGAGCGTATACGCAGTATTTT.

In this sample, this clonotype turned up many times. The gene calls are TRBV6-1 and TRBJ2-5; D gene unclear. This CDR3 spans 13 amino acids. The germline CDR1 and CDR2 sequences are MNHNS and SASEGT. Trimming took 6 bases from V and 1 from J, leaving 9 bases between them. CDR3 nucleotide sequence: TGTGCCAGCAGCCACAACACCCAAGAGACCCAGTACTTC. Its protein is CASSHNTQETQYF.